A selection of T cell receptor beta chains follows, all from one sample in a study of T cell repertoires in cytomegalovirus infection. TCRdb ran MiXCR on the reads and lists one entry per CDR3 protein. The data contain under 800,000 distinct CDR3 sequences, more than 20% of them singletons. The material sequenced was CD8+ T cells from PBMCs. These receptors were taken from a human donor in good health (CMV status not recorded). Some clones in this sample may be carry-over from other donors' samples. Each CDR3 is given without its conserved first and last residue. The size entry is marked missing in some rows and otherwise reads once, few, many or a size class.

few 12 TRBV6-2/TRBV6-3 ASSYEFSGNTIY
- 15 TRBV6-5 ASRLMATEGWNTEAF
- 12 TRBV20-1 SARVSGQGGGYT
- 14 TRBV6-2/TRBV6-3 ASSEGPGQRGYEQY
few 10 TRBV7-9 ASSAGTAEAF
many 13 TRBV7-6 ASSSGTSAYNEQF
many 11 TRBV12-3/TRBV12-4 ASSLETQETQY
many 13 TRBV6-6 ASSPGQGVNQPQH
- 12 TRBV10-3 AIVDNIYPYEQY
few 10 TRBV20-1 SARDGRYTQY
many 13 TRBV12-3/TRBV12-4 ASSLALGGLETQY
- 12 TRBV4-1 ASSPAQGRWEQF
few 13 TRBV28 ASNRRDRGRQPQH
medium-sized 13 TRBV7-6 ASSLAVSGGREQF
- 13 TRBV20-1 SARDGQGKPYGYT
many 11 TRBV7-9 ASSLGAVGELF
- 11 TRBV28 ASSNRGTYGYT
- 22 TRBV12-3/TRBV12-4 ASSFWVEWIESGTRKKNTGELF
many 14 TRBV27 ASSSGTSVPMETQY
few 13 TRBV27 ASSPPGQGPYGYT
- 13 TRBV11-1 ASNRGPSRTDTQY
- 14 TRBV10-1 ASSELVAGSSYEQY
few 13 TRBV28 ASSYEGTARDEQF
few 12 TRBV13 ASSKPGAPYEQY
few 13 TRBV12-3/TRBV12-4 ASSLGQGAQDTQY
- 12 TRBV20-1 STVERGPGYEQY
many 13 TRBV7-2 ASSPGWRGGHEQF
many 15 TRBV7-9 ASSHPGQDYLFMGYT
many 13 TRBV7-2 ASLYGTYRYNEQF
- 14 TRBV2 ASLHRAKGGTGELF
many 11 TRBV28 ASSLGYTDTQY
few 14 TRBV25-1 ASSESSTGLNTEAF
many 12 TRBV7-8 ASRKRGPYNEQF
- 13 TRBV6-2/TRBV6-3 ASVLRAGYEAAQY
few 13 TRBV3-1 ASSRTPLANYGYT
- 11 TRBV20-1 SARAATGTEAF
many 14 TRBV10-3 AISPISQGASDTQY
- 12 TRBV20-1 SARDLASYNEQF
many 12 TRBV7-2 ASSPNRVSGELF
- 10 TRBV5-4 ASSDWGGEQF